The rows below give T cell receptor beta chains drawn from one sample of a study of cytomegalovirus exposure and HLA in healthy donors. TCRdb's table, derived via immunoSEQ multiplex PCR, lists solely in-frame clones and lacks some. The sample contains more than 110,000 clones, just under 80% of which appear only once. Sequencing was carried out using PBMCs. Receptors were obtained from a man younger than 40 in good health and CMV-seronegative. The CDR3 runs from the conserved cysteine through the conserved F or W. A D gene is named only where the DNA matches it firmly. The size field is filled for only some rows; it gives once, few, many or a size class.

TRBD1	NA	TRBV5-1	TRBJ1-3	CASSLGGQGFPSGNTIYF	TGCGCCAGCAGCTTGGGTGGACAGGGTTTTCCCTCTGGAAACACCATATATTTT
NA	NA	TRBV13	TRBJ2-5	CASSLTGGWETQYF	TGTGCCAGCAGCTTAACGGGGGGCTGGGAGACCCAGTACTTC
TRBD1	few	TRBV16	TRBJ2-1	CASSLLTGSPFF	TGTGCCAGCAGCCTCTTGACAGGGTCCCCGTTCTTC
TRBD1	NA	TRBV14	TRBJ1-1	CASSQDWDSLNTEAFF	TGTGCCAGCAGCCAAGATTGGGACAGTTTGAACACTGAAGCTTTCTTT
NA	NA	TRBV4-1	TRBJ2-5	CASSQTGNFQETQYF	TGCGCCAGCAGCCAAACAGGGAACTTCCAAGAGACCCAGTACTTC
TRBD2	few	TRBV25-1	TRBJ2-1	CASSEWSGGIGNEQFF	TGTGCCAGCAGTGAATGGAGCGGGGGCATCGGCAATGAGCAGTTCTTC
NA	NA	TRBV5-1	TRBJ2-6	CASSLVGGSGANVLTF	TGCGCCAGCAGCTTGGTGGGAGGATCTGGGGCCAACGTCCTGACTTTC
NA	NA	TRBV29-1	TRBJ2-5	CSVEVTVQETQYF	TGCAGCGTTGAAGTAACAGTCCAAGAGACCCAGTACTTC
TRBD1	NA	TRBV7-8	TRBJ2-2	CASSLARTGPLRNTGELFF	TGTGCCAGCAGCTTAGCGCGGACAGGCCCCCTCCGGAACACCGGGGAGCTGTTTTTT
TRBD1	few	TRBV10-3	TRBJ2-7	CAISESGTDYEQYF	TGTGCCATCAGTGAGTCGGGGACAGACTACGAGCAGTACTTC
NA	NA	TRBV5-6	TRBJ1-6	CASSFASGRSPLHF	TGTGCCAGCAGCTTTGCGTCAGGTCGTTCACCCCTCCACTTT
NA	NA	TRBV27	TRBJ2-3	CASNDPGLLVKDTQYF	TGTGCCAGCAACGACCCTGGGCTGCTGGTTAAAGATACGCAGTATTTT
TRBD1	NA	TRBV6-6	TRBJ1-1	CASSKQGGAGKTEAFF	TGTGCCAGCAGCAAACAAGGGGGCGCGGGAAAGACTGAAGCTTTCTTT
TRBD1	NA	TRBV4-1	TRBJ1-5	CASSQDKGQILQPQHF	TGCGCCAGCAGCCAAGATAAGGGACAGATTCTTCAGCCCCAGCATTTT
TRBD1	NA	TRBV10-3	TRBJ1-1	CAISAGRDSYTEAFF	TGTGCCATCAGTGCTGGGCGGGACAGTTACACTGAAGCTTTCTTT
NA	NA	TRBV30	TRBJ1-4	CAWSRGEESREKLFF	TGTGCCTGGAGTCGTGGCGAGGAATCGAGAGAAAAACTGTTTTTT
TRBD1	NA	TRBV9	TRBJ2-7	CASSASGQGAGEQYF	TGTGCCAGCAGCGCTTCGGGACAGGGGGCCGGCGAGCAGTACTTC
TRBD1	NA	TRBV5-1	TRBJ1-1	CASRTKGQGVTEAFF	TGCGCCAGCAGGACCAAAGGACAGGGTGTCACTGAAGCTTTCTTT
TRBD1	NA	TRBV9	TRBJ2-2	CASSVVGTVNTGELFF	TGTGCCAGCAGCGTAGTAGGGACAGTTAACACCGGGGAGCTGTTTTTT
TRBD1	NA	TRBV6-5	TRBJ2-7	CASSYRQGSSYEQYF	TGTGCCAGCAGTTATCGACAGGGGAGCTCCTACGAGCAGTACTTC
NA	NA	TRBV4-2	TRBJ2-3	CASSQGTSPGTDTQYF	TGTGCCAGCAGCCAAGGGACAAGCCCGGGCACAGATACGCAGTATTTT
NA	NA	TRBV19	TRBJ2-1	CASSYGIRGSYNEQFF	TGTGCCAGTAGTTACGGGATCAGGGGATCCTACAATGAGCAGTTCTTC
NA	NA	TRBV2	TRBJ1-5	CASSSSQGRQPQHF	TGTGCCAGCAGCTCCTCTCAGGGAAGGCAGCCCCAGCATTTT
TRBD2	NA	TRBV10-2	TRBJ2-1	CASSTSGGQFF	TGCGCCAGTTCGACTAGCGGGGGTCAGTTCTTC
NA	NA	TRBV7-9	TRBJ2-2	CASRFTGLGNTGELFF	TGTGCCAGCCGCTTTACGGGTCTAGGGAACACCGGGGAGCTGTTTTTT
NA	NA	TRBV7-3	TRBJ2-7	CASSATIGSEQYF	TGTGCCAGCAGCGCAACTATAGGGAGCGAGCAGTACTTC
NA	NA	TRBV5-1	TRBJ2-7	CASSLGETSSYEQYF	TGCGCCAGCAGCTTGGGGGAGACCTCCAGCTACGAGCAGTACTTC
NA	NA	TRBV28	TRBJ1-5	CATNTAYQPQHF	TGTGCCACAAACACCGCCTATCAGCCCCAGCATTTT
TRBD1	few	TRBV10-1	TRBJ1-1	CASSTGQGLNTEAFF	TGCGCCAGCAGCACTGGACAGGGTTTGAACACTGAAGCTTTCTTT
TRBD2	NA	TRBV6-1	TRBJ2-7	CASSASSGGLSYEQYF	TGTGCCAGCAGTGCTTCTAGCGGGGGGTTATCCTACGAGCAGTACTTC
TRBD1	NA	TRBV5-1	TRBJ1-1	CASSLVGTGGGTEAFF	TGCGCCAGCAGCTTGGTAGGGACAGGGGGTGGCACTGAAGCTTTCTTT
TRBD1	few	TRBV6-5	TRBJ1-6	CASSTGVNSPLHF	TGTGCCAGCAGTACAGGGGTTAATTCACCCCTCCACTTT
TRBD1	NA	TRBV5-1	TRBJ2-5	CASSSWDSTQETQYF	TGCGCCAGCAGCTCCTGGGACAGTACCCAAGAGACCCAGTACTTC
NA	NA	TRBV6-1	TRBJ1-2	CASSEAGRHYGYTF	TGTGCCAGCAGTGAAGCAGGCAGGCACTATGGCTACACCTTC
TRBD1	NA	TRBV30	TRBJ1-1	CAWSRTGKSGTEAFF	TGTGCCTGGAGTAGGACAGGGAAGTCGGGTACTGAAGCTTTCTTT
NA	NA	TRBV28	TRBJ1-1	CASSFRKAFF	TGTGCCAGCAGTTTCCGTAAAGCTTTCTTT
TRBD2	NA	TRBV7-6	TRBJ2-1	CASSGLAGVNEQFF	TGTGCCAGCAGCGGACTAGCGGGAGTTAATGAGCAGTTCTTC
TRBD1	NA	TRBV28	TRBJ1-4	CASSLPDRDFEKLFF	TGTGCCAGCAGTTTGCCCGACAGGGATTTTGAAAAACTGTTTTTT
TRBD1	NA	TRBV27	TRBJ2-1	CASSFYSRGRANNEQFF	TGTGCCAGCAGTTTCTACTCCAGGGGGCGAGCGAACAATGAGCAGTTCTTC
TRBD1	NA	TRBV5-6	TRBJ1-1	CASSLVATGLPEAFF	TGTGCCAGCAGCTTGGTTGCGACAGGGTTGCCTGAAGCTTTCTTT
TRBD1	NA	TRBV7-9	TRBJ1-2	CSSRRSGTDYGYTF	TGTTCCAGCAGGCGCTCCGGGACAGACTATGGCTACACCTTC
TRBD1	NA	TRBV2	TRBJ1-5	CASSNGGTVGNQPQHF	TGTGCCAGCAGTAACGGCGGGACAGTAGGGAATCAGCCCCAGCATTTT
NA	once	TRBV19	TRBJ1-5	CASKGGGGASNQPQHF	TGTGCCAGTAAAGGAGGGGGGGGCGCGAGCAATCAGCCCCAGCATTTT
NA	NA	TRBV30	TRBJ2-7	CAWSVGRRNYEQYF	TGTGCCTGGAGTGTGGGGAGGCGGAACTACGAGCAGTACTTC
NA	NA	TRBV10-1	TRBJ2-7	CARCTGIAFYEQYF	TGCGCCAGGTGCACAGGGATCGCTTTCTACGAGCAGTACTTC
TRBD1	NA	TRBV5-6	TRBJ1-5	CASSPGQGGQPQNF	TGTGCCAGCAGTCCGGGACAGGGAGGTCAGCCCCAGAATTTT
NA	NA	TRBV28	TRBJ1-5	CAPCGGPQHF	TGTGCCCCCTGCGGGGGGCCCCAGCATTTT
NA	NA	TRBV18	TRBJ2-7	CASSPSRDSYEQYF	TGTGCCAGCTCACCAAGTCGGGACTCCTACGAGCAGTACTTC
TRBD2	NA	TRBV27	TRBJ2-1	CASSLFAGGPHNEQFF	TGTGCCAGCAGTTTATTCGCGGGAGGGCCTCACAATGAGCAGTTCTTC
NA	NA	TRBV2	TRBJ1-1	CASKPGDLVGEAFF	TGTGCCAGCAAGCCAGGGGATTTAGTCGGAGAAGCTTTCTTT
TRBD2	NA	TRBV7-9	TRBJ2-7	CASSSPRGLADYEQYF	TGTGCCAGCAGCTCCCCTAGAGGACTAGCAGATTACGAGCAGTACTTC
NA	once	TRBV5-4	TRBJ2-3	CASSLPRTGDPQYF	TGTGCCAGCAGCTTGCCTAGGACGGGAGACCCACAGTATTTT
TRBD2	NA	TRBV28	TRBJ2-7	CASSLPGLAGREQYF	TGTGCCAGCAGTTTACCGGGACTAGCGGGGCGGGAGCAGTACTTC
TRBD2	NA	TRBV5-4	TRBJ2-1	CASSPRTSKLEQFF	TGTGCCAGCAGCCCTCGGACTAGCAAGCTTGAGCAGTTCTTC
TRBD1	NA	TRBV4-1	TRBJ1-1	CASSQGQLNTEAFF	TGCGCCAGCAGCCAGGGACAGTTGAACACTGAAGCTTTCTTT